This TCR beta chain stems from a study of type 1 and type 2 diabetes patients (TCRdb year 2016). General notes on the study: About nine type 1 diabetes patients, four type 2 diabetes patients and about 6 nondiabetic controls, all recruited in China, made up the cohort. Across the study, CD4+ and CD8+ T cells were positively selected from PBMCs by means of CD4 or CD8 MicroBeads on MACS columns. A total of around 20 million paired-end reads was generated across the whole study. TCRbeta repertoires were profiled by high-throughput sequencing in the study to compare type 1 diabetes, type 2 diabetes and nondiabetic individuals. For the type 1 diabetes patients, the type 2 diabetes patients acted as a disease comparison group. Similar V gene usage was observed when approximately 20-cycle and roughly 25-cycle amplification were compared, suggesting similar primer efficiencies and random PCR bias. The TCRbeta libraries underwent paired-end sequencing on Illumina HiSeq 2000 or MiSeq instruments.

Overall study outcomes, separate from this receptor: The study groups were not matched for age and gender, which could bias interpretation. In both CD4+ and CD8+ T cells, type 2 diabetes repertoires were highly diverse and significantly more diverse than type 1 diabetes repertoires. Highly correlated V and J gene usage patterns were observed for type 2 diabetes and control samples, with an average of approximately 0.97 between samples. Because only a limited number of T2D and control samples were sequenced, some T1D-only HECs might also be present in more T2D or control samples. Type 2 diabetes patients had few highly-expanded CD4+ clones, median one, accounting for a median roughly 4% of reads.

Standard classification criteria for type 1 or type 2 diabetes were met by all diabetic patients, and glucose and C-peptide were assessed by WHO-recommended methods. Donors were excluded if they had other autoimmune diseases or infections within the previous four weeks. From each participant, 7.5 to 10 milliliters of peripheral blood were collected. LymphoPrep density separation was used to isolate PBMCs. Sequencing used an Illumina MiSeq. For TCRbeta CDR3 amplification, the template was genomic DNA taken from the sorted T cell subsets. Multiplex PCR with 30 forward and 13 reverse primers amplified the TCRbeta CDR3 region. PCR products were purified with AMPure XP beads, after which indices and adaptors were added in a second approximately 25-cycle PCR. Before sequencing, libraries were gel-purified with the QIAquick Gel Extraction Kit. In the paper's pipeline: Paired-end reads were merged using FLASH and were aligned with IgBLAST to IMGT V, D and J germline references. Reads with below 70% alignment identity to germline references were discarded, and roughly 12,000,000 reads were retained study-wide. CDR3 boundaries, reading frame and productivity were assigned according to IMGT definitions. Clones at or above 1% of reads were defined as highly-expanded clones, and diversity was measured by normalized Shannon entropy. Unpaired two-tailed t-tests were used to test for differences in Shannon entropy between groups. TCRdb's own reprocessing of the public reads used fastp at Q25 and MiXCR and kept productive beta chains. Rows merge per CDR3 protein into single entries with the most common DNA and genes. For this entry, the V and J calls and clone size follow TCRdb and not the study's own pipeline. Within this sample are fewer than 300,000 distinct CDR3 sequences, with roughly 50% of them counted one time only. The top ten hold about 13% of the sample.

A word on this clonotype: Its antigen is still unknown. No base quality values were provided; no much bigger clone lies one nucleotide off.

The germline V gene specifies SQVTM as CDR1 and ANQGSEA as CDR2. Reading from cysteine to phenylalanine, the CDR3 counts 13 amino acids. The sequence is cut down to CDR3 DNA, 39 bases in frame from base 1. V is reduced by 1 base and J by 7 bases, leaving a spacing of 14 bases between them. This TCR was sampled from a young man with type 2 diabetes. Material: peripheral blood mononuclear cells (PBMCs). This chain is built from TRBV29-1 and TRBJ2-7; the D gene assignment is ambiguous. The CDR3 sequence is CSVEANRNREQYF. Here is the DNA: TGCAGCGTTGAAGCAAACCGGAATAGGGAGCAGTACTTC.